This TCR beta chain was recorded in a study of shared clonotypes between healthy human individuals. As for this clone: What it binds is not known.

V was pared by 4 bases and J by 4 bases, with 8 bases between. Germline loops: CDR1 SGHNT, CDR2 YYREEE (reference sequence). This CDR3 is 12 amino acids long. TCRdb's table, derived via immunoSEQ multiplex PCR, lists solely in-frame clones and lacks some. The sample carries 2 million to 3 million clones, 90% to 95% recorded once. Free of recent acute infections or vaccinations, the donors were healthy HIV-negative adults. Findings and caveats of the study: Naive subsets generally had larger estimated richness than memory subsets. In the sorted subsets, rarefaction showed sequencing was incomplete despite large depth.

The sample taken for sequencing was naive CD4+ T cells sorted from blood. This sample's subset: CD45RA+ positively selected. The TCR was taken from a man aged 18 to 29 in good health. The V and J genes are TRBV5-4 and TRBJ2-5; D tentatively reads TRBD1 or TRBD2 (5 bases each). The CDR3 DNA reads TGTGCCAGCAGCCGGGACCGAGAGACCCAGTACTTC. It encodes CASSRDRETQYF.